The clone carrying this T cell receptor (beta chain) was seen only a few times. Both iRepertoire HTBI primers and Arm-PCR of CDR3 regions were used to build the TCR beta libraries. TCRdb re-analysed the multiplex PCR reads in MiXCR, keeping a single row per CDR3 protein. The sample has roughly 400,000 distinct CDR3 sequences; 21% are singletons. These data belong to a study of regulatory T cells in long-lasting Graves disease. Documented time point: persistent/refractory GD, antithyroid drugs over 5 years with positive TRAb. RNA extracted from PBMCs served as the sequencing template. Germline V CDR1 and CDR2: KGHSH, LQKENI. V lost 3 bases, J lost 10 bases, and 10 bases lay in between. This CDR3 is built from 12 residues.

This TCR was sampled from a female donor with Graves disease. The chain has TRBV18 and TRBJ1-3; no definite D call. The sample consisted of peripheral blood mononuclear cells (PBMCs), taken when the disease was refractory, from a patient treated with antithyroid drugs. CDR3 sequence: CASSPQETTIYF. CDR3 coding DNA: TGTGCCAGCTCACCCCAGGAAACGACCATATATTTT.